These 22 T cell receptor beta chains were all obtained from the same sample, sequenced in a study of patients and donors after allogeneic stem cell transplantation (TCRdb year 2020). The library relied on RT-PCR. Sequencing was carried out with a NextSeq 550. TCRdb reprocessed the public reads (quality trimming at Q25 with fastp, clone calling with MiXCR) and kept in-frame beta chains. A single entry per CDR3 protein holds the most common genes and DNA from its merged rows. The sample profile shows 920,000 or so distinct CDR3 sequences; about a sixth of them were found once. Around 5.5% of the sample is held by the ten biggest clonotypes. The material sequenced was blood, either unsorted or a sorted T cell fraction (not recorded which). These receptors were obtained from a human donor who was either an allogeneic HSCT recipient or a stem cell or donor lymphocyte infusion donor (not recorded which). It is not recorded whose cells these are; they may come from a transplant donor.

This clonotype was seen more than once but under ten times. The chain couples TRBV9 to TRBJ1-3, with D uncertain. V shed 0 bases and J shed 2 bases, with 18 bases lying between them. Germline V CDR1 and CDR2: SGDLS, YYNGEE. This CDR3 comprises 18 residues. CDR3 amino acids: CASSVATGRLWTGNTIYF. The CDR3 DNA reads as TGTGCCAGCAGCGTAGCTACGGGGAGGTTGTGGACTGGAAACACCATATATTTT.

This clonotype was seen a handful of times. The V and J genes are TRBV15 and TRBJ2-4; D is undetermined. This CDR3 comprises 12 residues. CDR1 LNHNV and CDR2 YYDKDF come from the germline V gene (reference sequence). The V gene lost 3 bases and the J gene lost 7 bases, with 7 bases spanning the gap. The CDR3 here is CATSSLRNIQYF. DNA for the CDR3: TGTGCCACCAGCAGCCTGCGCAACATTCAGTACTTC.

This chain joins TRBV7-9 and TRBJ1-1; D not certain. Trimming shortened V by 5 bases and J by 3 bases, and 10 bases separated the two germline ends. Germline CDR1 and CDR2: SEHNR and FQNEAQ (reference sequence). This CDR3 contains 13 residues. The CDR3 loop reads CASSRSKDTEAFF. The CDR3 DNA is TGTGCCAGCAGCCGATCCAAAGACACTGAAGCTTTCTTT.

This sequence joins TRBV11-2 and TRBJ2-1; D remains ambiguous. Per the germline V gene, CDR1 is SGHAT and CDR2 is FQNNGV. The germline V and J ends were trimmed by 0 bases and 4 bases, with 7 bases remaining between them. The CDR3 totals 14 residues. The CDR3 DNA is TGTGCCAGCAGCTTAGAAGACAATTACAATGAGCAGTTCTTC. Its protein product is CASSLEDNYNEQFF.

The gene calls are TRBV6-5 and TRBJ2-3; 8 nucleotides align to TRBD2. This CDR3 is 15 amino acids long. V was clipped by 2 bases and J by 4 bases; unmatched bases: 5. Germline V gene data show CDR1 as MNHEY and CDR2 as SVGAGI. The CDR3 region is CASSYGAGAPDTQYF. The CDR3 region has the DNA TGTGCCAGCAGTTACGGAGCGGGAGCTCCAGATACGCAGTATTTT.

This chain uses TRBV2 with TRBJ2-1, with 9 bases matching TRBD1. The length of the CDR3 is 17 residues. CDR1 and CDR2 (germline): SNHLY, FYNNEI. V gave up 6 bases and J gave up 4 bases; unmatched junction bases: 13. CDR3 in DNA: TGTGCCAGCAGGAGCCGGGACAGGGAGCCGACATACAATGAGCAGTTCTTC. This translates into CASRSRDREPTYNEQFF.

This chain joins TRBV20-1 and TRBJ2-1; TRBD2 is a possible D gene (6 bases). The CDR3 has 16 residues. V shed 0 bases and J shed 3 bases, with 15 bases lying between them. Germline CDR1 DFQATT, CDR2 SNEGSKA (reference sequence). CDR3 nucleotide sequence: TGCAGTGCTAGAGATAGAATAGCGGCCCTCTACAATGAGCAGTTCTTC. This sequence encodes CSARDRIAALYNEQFF.

The chain uses TRBV9 and TRBJ2-1; possibly TRBD1 for D (5 bases). CDR3 length: 14 amino acids. Germline V CDR1 and CDR2: SGDLS, YYNGEE. V shed 2 bases and J shed 5 bases, with 11 bases lying between them. The CDR3 DNA sequence: TGTGCCAGCAGCGTTAATACCAGGGACAATGAGCAGTTCTTC. This encodes CASSVNTRDNEQFF.

This clonotype was observed a few times. The chain carries TRBV11-2 and TRBJ2-3, with TRBD2 matching 11 bases. The V gene end was trimmed by 5 bases and the J gene end by 5 bases; junction bases not matched to a gene: 21. From germline, CDR1 is SGHAT and CDR2 FQNNGV. CDR3 length: 20 residues. CDR3 DNA sequence: TGTGCCAGCAGCCCTAAAAGTCGGCCTAGCGGGGGGCCCAGGGTAGATACGCAGTATTTT. Its translation is CASSPKSRPSGGPRVDTQYF.

This clonotype was picked up a small number of times. The CDR3 DNA is TGTGCCACCAGTGGGGGCGGTAGTGGGGCTTACAATGAGCAGTTCTTC. The encoded protein is CATSGGGSGAYNEQFF. The chain is built from TRBV24-1 and TRBJ2-1; TRBD1 might be the D (5 bases). Deletions cut 5 bases from V and 4 bases from J, with 17 bases between. Per the germline V gene, CDR1 is KGHDR and CDR2 is SFDVKD. This CDR3 has 16 residues.

The chain links TRBV10-3 to TRBJ2-2; 7 bases are shared with TRBD2. The CDR3 consists of 13 residues. With 10 bases clipped from V and 4 bases from J, the junction kept 6 bases outside the gene matches. Germline values: CDR1 ENHRY, CDR2 SYGVKD. The CDR3 loop is CATWTSRTGELFF. As DNA, the CDR3 is TGTGCCACCTGGACTAGTCGCACCGGGGAGCTGTTTTTT.

This chain connects TRBV5-6 to TRBJ2-6; 8 positions match TRBD1. This CDR3 has 16 amino acids. The trim removed 3 bases at V and 4 bases at J, leaving 6 bases unmatched. From germline, CDR1 is SGHDT and CDR2 YYEEEE. The CDR3: CASSYQGAGGANVLTF. DNA of the CDR3: TGTGCCAGCAGCTACCAGGGGGCAGGAGGGGCCAACGTCCTGACTTTC.

The rearrangement joins TRBV12-3 or TRBV12-4 to TRBJ2-7; TRBD1 or TRBD2 may be the D gene (5 bases each). Trimming removed 4 bases at V and 0 bases at J, with 16 bases between. The length of the CDR3 is 16 residues. CDR3 nucleotides: TGTGCCAGCAGTTCAAGCCCGGGACGGTTCTCCTACGAGCAGTACTTC. Translating gives CASSSSPGRFSYEQYF.

The chain uses TRBV12-3 or TRBV12-4 and TRBJ1-2; 9 bases align to TRBD1. The CDR3 contains 13 residues. The ends lost 7 bases at V and 9 bases at J; junction bases unmatched: 9. The CDR3 protein is CASTYGTGRSYTF. The CDR3 DNA is TGTGCCAGCACCTACGGGACAGGGAGGAGCTACACCTTC.

This clonotype was recorded a few times. V is TRBV3-1 and J is TRBJ1-1; D is uncertain. Trimming removed 3 bases from V and 11 bases from J, with 16 bases in between. This CDR3 spans 13 amino acids. The germline CDR1 and CDR2 sequences are LGHDT and YNNKEL (reference sequence). CDR3 region: CASSQEGRGQAFF. The CDR3, as DNA: TGTGCCAGCAGCCAGGAAGGACGCGGCCAGGCTTTCTTT.

The chain has TRBV6-2 or TRBV6-3 and TRBJ1-1, with 10 bases matching TRBD1. In germline, CDR1 is MNHEY, CDR2 SVGEGT. The V segment lost 0 bases and the J segment 5 bases; nucleotides outside the gene matches: 6. The CDR3 runs 16 residues. This CDR3 reads CASSYSPTGGWTEAFF. CDR3 DNA: TGTGCCAGCAGTTACTCCCCGACAGGGGGCTGGACTGAAGCTTTCTTT.

The chain recombines TRBV9 with TRBJ2-3; 12 nucleotides line up with TRBD2. From germline, CDR1 is SGDLS and CDR2 YYNGEE. This CDR3 region has 18 residues. With 0 bases clipped from V and 4 bases from J, the junction kept 9 bases outside the gene matches. CDR3 in amino acids: CASSVATTSGSRADTQYF. CDR3 nucleotide sequence: TGTGCCAGCAGCGTAGCTACGACTAGCGGGAGTAGAGCAGATACGCAGTATTTT.

In this sample, this clonotype turned up a few times. The chain joins TRBV7-2 to TRBJ1-4; no clear D gene. V lost 1 base and J 7 bases, leaving 13 bases between the germline ends. Germline-derived CDR1 and CDR2 are SGHTA and FQGNSA. CDR3 length: 15 residues. The CDR3 bases are TGTGCCAGCAGCTTAGAACCCGGTTCGGGTGAAAAACTGTTTTTT. Its translation: CASSLEPGSGEKLFF.

This clonotype was detected a few times. This chain links TRBV5-1 with TRBJ1-1, with a possible D match to TRBD1 (6 bases). CDR1 SGHRS and CDR2 YFSETQ come from the germline V gene. The V end lost 4 bases, the J end lost 1 base, and 14 bases lay between the germline ends. The CDR3 is made up of 15 amino acids. CDR3 amino acids: CASSANREWNTEAFF. CDR3 DNA sequence: TGCGCCAGCAGCGCAAACAGGGAGTGGAACACTGAAGCTTTCTTT.

This clonotype was found a few times. The chain uses TRBV20-1 and TRBJ2-1, with D maybe TRBD1 (6 bases). CDR3 size: 16 residues. The V end lost 0 bases, the J end lost 6 bases, and 18 bases lay between the germline ends. Per germline, CDR1 DFQATT and CDR2 SNEGSKA (reference sequence). The CDR3 nucleotides read TGCAGTGCTAGAGATCCGGGACAAGGGCCGGCCAATGAGCAGTTCTTC. It encodes CSARDPGQGPANEQFF.

This chain links TRBV2 with TRBJ2-1; D may be TRBD2 (6 bases). Germline values: CDR1 SNHLY, CDR2 FYNNEI. The CDR3 totals 14 residues. Trimming cost V 3 bases and J 2 bases, with 8 bases left between them. DNA for the CDR3: TGTGCCAGCAGTGAGGAGGGCACCTACAATGAGCAGTTCTTC. Translated: CASSEEGTYNEQFF.

The chain is built from TRBV27 and TRBJ2-3; 12 nucleotides line up with TRBD2. Germline-derived CDR1 and CDR2 are MNHEY and SMNVEV (reference sequence). J was trimmed by 5 bases and V by 3 bases; bases with no gene match: 9. The CDR3 sequence is 17 residues long. CDR3 region: CASSLYTSGGRRDTQYF. The CDR3 bases are TGTGCCAGCAGTTTGTACACTAGCGGGGGGCGCAGAGATACGCAGTATTTT.